This T cell receptor (beta chain) came from a study of tumor-infiltrating lymphocytes in primary liver carcinoma. Whole-study context: Stage T1-T3 N0M0 tumors measured about 4.2 to 10 cm at most.

Production of TCR beta cDNA used about 500 ng total RNA together with a constant-region primer. Generation of the TCR beta libraries relied on three nested multiplex PCR rounds using slightly modified ARM-PCR. For around 9 cycles apiece, the opening two PCR rounds ran with TRBV1-TRBV30 forward primers and a C-beta reverse primer. TCRdb ran MiXCR on the multiplex PCR reads and lists one entry per CDR3 protein. The table includes roughly 55,000 distinct CDR3 sequences, about three quarters detected once. A word on this clonotype: Its antigen is not known. Sequence at one end of the junction differs from germline and may be a read error.

The CDR3 spans 15 residues. Germline-derived CDR1 and CDR2 are MGHRA and YSYEKL. Overall study findings and caveats: Among top clones, only about 7-24% appeared in all five tumor regions. A significantly higher top-250-clone fraction was found in tumors than in blood (p = 0.039).

Co-extraction yielded RNA and DNA from 20-30 mg of unsorted bulk tissue. Patients in the cohort were treatment-naive and living with chronic HBV infection. The chain is built from TRBV4-1 and TRBJ2-1; no clear D. Material: liver tumor tissue from sampling region 2. The subset: tumor region T2, inferior pole. This clonotype was obtained from a man aged 35 to 55 with primary liver carcinoma and hepatitis B virus infection. CDR3: CASSPLGNNNNEPFF. DNA of the CDR3: TGCGCCAGTAGCCCGCTTGGTAACAACAACAATGAGCCGTTCTTC.